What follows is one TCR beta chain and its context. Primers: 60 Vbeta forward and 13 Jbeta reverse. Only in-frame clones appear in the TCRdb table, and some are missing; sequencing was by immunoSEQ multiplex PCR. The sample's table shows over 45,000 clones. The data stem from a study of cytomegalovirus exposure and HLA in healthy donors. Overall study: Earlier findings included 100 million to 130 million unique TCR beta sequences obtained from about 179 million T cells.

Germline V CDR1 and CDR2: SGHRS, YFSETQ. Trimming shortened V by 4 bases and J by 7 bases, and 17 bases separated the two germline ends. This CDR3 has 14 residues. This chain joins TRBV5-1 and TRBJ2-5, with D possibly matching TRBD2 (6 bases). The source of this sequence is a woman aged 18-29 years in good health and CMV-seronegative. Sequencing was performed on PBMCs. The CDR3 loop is CASSVDGGSGTQYF. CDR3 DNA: TGCGCCAGCAGCGTGGATGGGGGGTCCGGGACCCAGTACTTC.